Listed below are T cell receptor beta chains from one sample, sequenced in a study of control samples from healthy donors and cancer patients. Here immunoSEQ multiplex PCR was the method, and the copy in TCRdb shows in-frame clones only, minus some. The sample has approximately 150,000 clones; 80% to 90% are singletons. The material sequenced was blood. These receptor sequences come from a man between 18 and 35 years old in good health. Both conserved end residues are part of each CDR3. Fields, in order: CDR3 length, J gene, clone size, D gene, V gene, CDR3 protein, CDR3 DNA. A D gene is named only where the DNA matches it firmly. For some rows the clone size is stated as once, few or many, or as a class when expanded; others skip it.

>13|TRBJ1-2|NA|NA|TRBV5-6
CASSLGKRYGYTF
TGTGCCAGCAGCTTGGGGAAACGCTATGGCTACACCTTC
>19|TRBJ1-1|NA|NA|TRBV3-1/TRBV3-2
CASSQLTSPWGVETTEAFF
TGTGCCAGCAGCCAACTCACCTCGCCCTGGGGGGTCGAAACCACTGAAGCTTTCTTT
>21|TRBJ1-5|NA|TRBD1|TRBV6-2/TRBV6-3
CASSFGLRTGTGTYSNQPQHF
TGTGCCAGCAGTTTTGGGCTCAGGACCGGGACAGGCACCTATAGCAATCAGCCCCAGCATTTT
>13|TRBJ1-6|few|TRBD1|TRBV7-9
CASSTVGQAKFYF
TGTGCCAGCAGCACCGTCGGACAGGCTAAGTTCTACTTT
>16|TRBJ1-2|NA|NA|TRBV6-6
CASSYSGREGYYGYTF
TGTGCCAGCAGTTACTCAGGGCGGGAGGGGTACTATGGCTACACCTTC
>16|TRBJ1-1|NA|NA|TRBV5-1
CASSAFTRDTPEGAFF
TGCGCCAGCAGCGCTTTTACCCGGGACACCCCGGAGGGAGCTTTCTTT
>16|TRBJ2-3|NA|NA|TRBV5-6
CASSWGLSLSTDTQYF
TGTGCCAGCAGCTGGGGACTTTCCCTCAGCACAGATACGCAGTATTTT
>15|TRBJ1-2|NA|NA|TRBV19
CASSPRTESRDGYTF
TGTGCCAGTAGTCCACGGACAGAATCGCGGGATGGCTACACCTTC
>15|TRBJ1-1|NA|NA|TRBV30
CAWSVLGQPNTEAFF
TGTGCCTGGAGTGTACTAGGACAACCGAACACTGAAGCTTTCTTT
>17|TRBJ2-2|NA|TRBD1|TRBV9
CASSPRAQGANTGELFF
TGTGCCAGCAGCCCGAGGGCACAGGGGGCGAACACCGGGGAGCTGTTTTTT
>19|TRBJ2-7|NA|TRBD2|TRBV10-3
CAISGIIQGLAVNTGEQYF
TGTGCCATCAGTGGGATCATACAAGGACTAGCGGTGAATACGGGAGAGCAGTACTTC
>13|TRBJ2-5|few|NA|TRBV21-1
CASADRGRETQYF
TGTGCCAGTGCCGACAGGGGAAGGGAGACCCAGTACTTC
>18|TRBJ2-4|NA|NA|TRBV10-2
CASSEHPPGVGAKNIQYF
TGCGCCAGCAGTGAACATCCCCCGGGGGTAGGAGCCAAAAACATTCAGTACTTC
>14|TRBJ2-1|once|TRBD1|TRBV7-2
CASSKQGWDNAQFF
TGTGCCAGCAGCAAACAGGGGTGGGACAATGCGCAGTTCTTC
>15|TRBJ1-1|NA|TRBD1|TRBV19
CASNLRGTGRPEAFF
TGTGCCAGTAACCTAAGGGGGACAGGGAGGCCTGAAGCTTTCTTT
>11|TRBJ2-7|NA|NA|TRBV7-6
CASSLTSEQYF
TGTGCCAGCAGCTTAACGTCCGAGCAGTACTTC
>15|TRBJ1-2|NA|NA|TRBV2
CASRQQGRLNYGYTF
TGTGCCAGCAGACAACAGGGCCGCTTGAACTATGGCTACACCTTC
>15|TRBJ2-3|NA|TRBD2|TRBV7-2
CASILAGGNTDTQYF
TGTGCCAGCATCCTAGCGGGGGGGAACACAGATACGCAGTATTTT
>14|TRBJ1-1|once|NA|TRBV9
CASSKGRVDTEAFF
TGTGCCAGCAGTAAGGGGCGGGTGGACACTGAAGCTTTCTTT
>17|TRBJ1-3|NA|NA|TRBV7-9
CASSLAILGSSGNTIYF
TGTGCCAGCAGCTTAGCTATTTTGGGGTCCTCTGGAAACACCATATATTTT
>16|TRBJ2-5|NA|TRBD2|TRBV7-6
CASSLRTSGGPETQYF
TGTGCCAGCAGCTTAAGGACTAGCGGTGGTCCGGAGACCCAGTACTTC
>16|TRBJ2-1|NA|NA|TRBV21-1
CASSKVSGLATNEQFF
TGTGCCAGCAGCAAAGTCTCGGGACTAGCTACGAATGAGCAGTTCTTC
>15|TRBJ1-5|NA|NA|TRBV5-1
CASSLMGTDNQPQHF
TGCGCCAGCAGCTTGATGGGGACGGATAATCAGCCCCAGCATTTT
>14|TRBJ1-4|NA|NA|TRBV4-3
CASSRGTANEKLFF
TGCGCCAGCAGCCGAGGGACGGCAAATGAAAAACTGTTTTTT
>13|TRBJ2-3|NA|NA|TRBV19
CASSPIDWDTQYF
TGTGCCAGTAGTCCAATCGACTGGGATACGCAGTATTTT
>12|TRBJ2-7|NA|NA|TRBV19
CASSMTRAEQYF
TGTGCCAGTAGTATGACACGGGCAGAGCAGTACTTC
>11|TRBJ2-1|NA|TRBD2|TRBV12-3/TRBV12-4
CASSLAGREFF
TGTGCCAGCAGTTTGGCGGGGAGGGAGTTCTTC
>13|TRBJ1-2|few|TRBD1|TRBV2
CASRGTEGSGYTF
TGTGCCAGCAGGGGGACAGAGGGAAGTGGCTACACCTTC
>18|TRBJ2-5|NA|NA|TRBV21-1
CASSKEVGGGAIQETQYF
NA
>15|TRBJ1-4|once|TRBD1|TRBV5-6
CASSTGQAWGEKLFF
TGTGCCAGCAGCACCGGACAGGCCTGGGGTGAAAAACTGTTTTTT
>12|TRBJ2-7|NA|NA|TRBV5-1
CASSLAGREQYF
TGCGCCAGCAGCTTGGCGGGACGAGAGCAGTACTTC
>13|TRBJ1-1|NA|NA|TRBV28
CASSFRSFGVAFF
TGTGCCAGCAGTTTCCGATCCTTCGGCGTAGCTTTCTTT
>18|TRBJ2-7|NA|TRBD1|TRBV9
CASSVGSFPGQGTYEQYF
TGTGCCAGCAGCGTAGGCTCCTTCCCGGGACAGGGAACCTACGAGCAGTACTTC
>11|TRBJ2-7|NA|NA|TRBV19
CATSSSYEQYF
TGTGCCACTTCAAGCTCCTACGAGCAGTACTTC
>13|TRBJ2-3|NA|NA|TRBV30
CAWRRLLVDTQYF
TGTGCCTGGAGGAGACTTTTGGTAGACACGCAGTATTTT
>15|TRBJ2-7|NA|TRBD1|TRBV4-1
CASSRSPTGVDEQYF
TGCGCCAGCAGCCGATCCCCGACAGGGGTCGACGAGCAGTACTTC
>14|TRBJ2-3|NA|NA|TRBV29-1
CSAGDVGRTDTQYF
TGCAGCGCGGGGGATGTAGGGCGCACAGATACGCAGTATTTT
>16|TRBJ1-1|NA|TRBD1|TRBV6-2/TRBV6-3
CASSYRTGGLGTEAFF
TGTGCCAGCAGTTACCGGACAGGGGGCTTGGGAACTGAAGCTTTCTTT
>15|TRBJ1-5|NA|NA|TRBV4-1
CASSYSTGINQPQHF
TGCGCCAGCAGCTACTCGACGGGTATCAATCAGCCCCAGCATTTT
>15|TRBJ1-5|few|TRBD1|TRBV24-1
CATRRDRGPGQPQHF
TGTGCCACCAGGCGCGACAGGGGGCCGGGGCAGCCCCAGCATTTT
>12|TRBJ1-1|few|NA|TRBV29-1
CSARGLNTEAFF
TGCAGCGCCCGGGGACTGAACACTGAAGCTTTCTTT
>12|TRBJ2-7|NA|NA|TRBV12-1
CATPPSEYVQYF
TGTGCCACCCCCCCTTCAGAATATGTGCAGTACTTC
>14|TRBJ2-1|NA|NA|TRBV7-2
CASSLGIVGSEQFF
TGTGCCAGCAGCTTAGGTATCGTGGGGAGCGAGCAGTTCTTC
>14|TRBJ1-6|NA|TRBD1|TRBV3-1/TRBV3-2
CASSQTGVNSPLHF
TGTGCCAGCAGTCAAACAGGGGTTAATTCACCCCTCCACTTT
>16|TRBJ2-1|NA|TRBD2|TRBV6-2/TRBV6-3
CASSQTSGASYNEQFF
TGTGCCAGCAGTCAGACTAGCGGGGCCTCCTACAATGAGCAGTTCTTC
>15|TRBJ2-1|NA|NA|TRBV7-6
CASRGGTSWGHEQFF
TGTGCCAGCAGGGGGGGAACGAGCTGGGGTCATGAGCAGTTCTTC
>13|TRBJ2-7|NA|NA|TRBV5-5
CASSPTVTYEQYF
TGTGCCAGCAGTCCGACGGTTACCTACGAGCAGTACTTC
>15|TRBJ2-7|NA|NA|TRBV7-2
CASSLEKGISYEQYF
TGTGCCAGCAGCTTAGAGAAGGGAATCTCCTACGAGCAGTACTTC
>13|TRBJ2-7|NA|NA|TRBV7-9
CASSLSNTYEQYF
TGTGCCAGCAGCTTATCAAACACCTACGAGCAGTACTTC
>20|TRBJ1-5|NA|NA|TRBV6-1
CASSERLGMLTGKSNQPQHF
TGTGCCAGCAGTGAAAGGTTAGGAATGTTAACAGGAAAGAGCAATCAGCCCCAGCATTTT